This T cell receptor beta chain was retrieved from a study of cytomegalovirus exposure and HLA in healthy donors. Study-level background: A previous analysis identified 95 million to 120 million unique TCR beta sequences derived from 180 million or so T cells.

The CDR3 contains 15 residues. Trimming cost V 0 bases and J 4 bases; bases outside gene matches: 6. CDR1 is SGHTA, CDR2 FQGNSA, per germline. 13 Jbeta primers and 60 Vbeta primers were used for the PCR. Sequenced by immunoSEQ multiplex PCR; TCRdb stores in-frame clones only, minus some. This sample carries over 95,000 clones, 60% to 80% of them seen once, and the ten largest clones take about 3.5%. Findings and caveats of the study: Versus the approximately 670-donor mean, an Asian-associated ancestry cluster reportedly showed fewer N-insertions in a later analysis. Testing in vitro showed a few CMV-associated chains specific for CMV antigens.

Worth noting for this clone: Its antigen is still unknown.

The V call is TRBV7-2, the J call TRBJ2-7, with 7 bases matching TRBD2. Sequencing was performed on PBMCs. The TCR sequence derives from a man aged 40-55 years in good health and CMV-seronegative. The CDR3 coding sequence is TGTGCCAGCAGCTTAGCTAGCGGGCTCCTGTACGAGCAGTACTTC. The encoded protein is CASSLASGLLYEQYF.